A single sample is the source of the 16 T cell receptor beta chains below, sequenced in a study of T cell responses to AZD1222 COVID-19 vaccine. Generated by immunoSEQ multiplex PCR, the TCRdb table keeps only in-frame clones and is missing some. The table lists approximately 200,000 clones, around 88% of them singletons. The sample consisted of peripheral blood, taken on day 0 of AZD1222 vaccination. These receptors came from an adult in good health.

This CDR3 is CASSLGLGFSGAYEQYF. The DNA of the CDR3 is TGCGCCAGCAGCTTGGGCCTAGGGTTTAGCGGCGCCTACGAGCAGTACTTC. The chain is built from TRBV5-1 and TRBJ2-7, with D perhaps TRBD2 (6 bases). V was shortened by 0 bases and J by 2 bases, with 18 bases between the two germline ends. The CDR3 consists of 17 residues. The germline gives CDR1 SGHRS, CDR2 YFSETQ.

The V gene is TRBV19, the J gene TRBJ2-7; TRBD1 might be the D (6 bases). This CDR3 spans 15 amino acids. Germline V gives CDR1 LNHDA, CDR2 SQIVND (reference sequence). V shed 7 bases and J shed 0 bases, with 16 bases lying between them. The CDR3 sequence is CASTPTSDSSYEQYF. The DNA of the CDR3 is TGTGCCAGTACTCCTACCTCGGACAGCTCCTACGAGCAGTACTTC.

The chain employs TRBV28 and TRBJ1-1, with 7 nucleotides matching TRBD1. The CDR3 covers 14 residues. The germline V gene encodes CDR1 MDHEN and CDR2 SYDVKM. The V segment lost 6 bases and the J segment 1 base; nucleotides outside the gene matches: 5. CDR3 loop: CASRSGTENTEAFF. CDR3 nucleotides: TGTGCCAGCAGGTCCGGGACAGAGAACACTGAAGCTTTCTTT.

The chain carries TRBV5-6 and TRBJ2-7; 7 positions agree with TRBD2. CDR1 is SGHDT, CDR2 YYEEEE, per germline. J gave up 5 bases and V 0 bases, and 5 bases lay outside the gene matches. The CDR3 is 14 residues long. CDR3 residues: CASSLGLAVNEQYF. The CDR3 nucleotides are TGTGCCAGCAGCTTGGGCCTAGCGGTAAACGAGCAGTACTTC.

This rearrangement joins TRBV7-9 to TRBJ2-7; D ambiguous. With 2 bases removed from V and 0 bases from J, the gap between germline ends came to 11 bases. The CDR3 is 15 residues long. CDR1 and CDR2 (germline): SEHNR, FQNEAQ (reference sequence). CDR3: CASSLTPMSSYEQYF. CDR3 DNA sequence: TGTGCCAGCAGCTTAACCCCCATGAGCTCCTACGAGCAGTACTTC.

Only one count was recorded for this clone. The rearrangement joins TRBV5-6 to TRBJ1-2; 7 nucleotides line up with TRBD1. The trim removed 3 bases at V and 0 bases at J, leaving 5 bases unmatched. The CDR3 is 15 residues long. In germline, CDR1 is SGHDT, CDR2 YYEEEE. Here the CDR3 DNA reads TGTGCCAGCAGCTCTACAGGGGACACTAACTATGGCTACACCTTC. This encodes CASSSTGDTNYGYTF.

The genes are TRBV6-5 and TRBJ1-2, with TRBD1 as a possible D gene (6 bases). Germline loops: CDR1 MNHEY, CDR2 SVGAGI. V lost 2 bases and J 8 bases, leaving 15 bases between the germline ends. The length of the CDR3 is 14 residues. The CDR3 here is CASSYSPGEGGYTF. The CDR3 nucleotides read TGTGCCAGCAGTTACAGCCCAGGGGAGGGCGGCTACACCTTC.

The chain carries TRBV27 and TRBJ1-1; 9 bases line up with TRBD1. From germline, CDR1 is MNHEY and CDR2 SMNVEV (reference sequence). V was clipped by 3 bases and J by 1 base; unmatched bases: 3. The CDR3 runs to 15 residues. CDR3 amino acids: CASSLTGQGNTEAFF. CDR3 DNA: TGTGCCAGCAGTTTGACGGGACAGGGGAACACTGAAGCTTTCTTT.

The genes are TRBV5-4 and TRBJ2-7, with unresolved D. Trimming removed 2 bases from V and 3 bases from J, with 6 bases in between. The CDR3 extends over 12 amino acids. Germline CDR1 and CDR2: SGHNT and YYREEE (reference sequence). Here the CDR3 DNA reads TGTGCCAGCAGCTTAGTGGGCTACGAGCAGTACTTC. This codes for CASSLVGYEQYF.

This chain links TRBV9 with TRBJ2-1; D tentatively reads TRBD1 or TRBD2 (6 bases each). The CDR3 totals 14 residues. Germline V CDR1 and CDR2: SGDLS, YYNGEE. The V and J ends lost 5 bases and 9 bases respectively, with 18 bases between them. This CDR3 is CASSPSSGGREQFF. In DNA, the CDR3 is TGTGCCAGCAGTCCCTCCTCCGGGGGCCGTGAGCAGTTCTTC.

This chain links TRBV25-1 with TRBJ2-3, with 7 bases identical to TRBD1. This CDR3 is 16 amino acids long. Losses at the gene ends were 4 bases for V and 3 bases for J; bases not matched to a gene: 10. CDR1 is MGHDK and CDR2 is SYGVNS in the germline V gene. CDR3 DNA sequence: TGTGCCAGCAGTGCCCCCCCGGGACAGCAAACAGATACGCAGTATTTT. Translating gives CASSAPPGQQTDTQYF. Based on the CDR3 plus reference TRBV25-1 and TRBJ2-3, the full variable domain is EADIYQTPRYLVIGTGKKITLECSQTMGHDKMYWYQQDPGMELHLIHYSYGVNSTEKGDLSSESTVSRIRTEHFPLTLESARPSHTSQYLCASSAPPGQQTDTQYFGPGTRLTVL.

The CDR3 nucleotides read TGTGCCAGCACCCCGTCCGGCAGGGACGGCGGCTACACCTTC. This translates into CASTPSGRDGGYTF. V is TRBV27 and J is TRBJ1-2; possible D gene TRBD1, 5 bases. The CDR3 spans 14 residues. The germline CDR1 and CDR2 sequences are MNHEY and SMNVEV (reference sequence). V was shortened by 7 bases and J by 8 bases, with 20 bases between the two germline ends.

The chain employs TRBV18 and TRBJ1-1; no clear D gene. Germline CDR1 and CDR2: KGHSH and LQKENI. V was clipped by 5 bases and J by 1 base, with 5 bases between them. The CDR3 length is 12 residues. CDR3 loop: CASSEQNTEAFF. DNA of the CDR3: TGTGCCAGCTCAGAACAGAACACTGAAGCTTTCTTT.

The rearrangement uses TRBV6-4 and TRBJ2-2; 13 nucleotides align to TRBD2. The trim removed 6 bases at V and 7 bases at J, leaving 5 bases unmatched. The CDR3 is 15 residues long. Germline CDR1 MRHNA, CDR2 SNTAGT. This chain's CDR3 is CASRRTSGGIGELFF. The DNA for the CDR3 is TGTGCCAGCAGGCGGACTAGCGGGGGAATCGGGGAGCTGTTTTTT.

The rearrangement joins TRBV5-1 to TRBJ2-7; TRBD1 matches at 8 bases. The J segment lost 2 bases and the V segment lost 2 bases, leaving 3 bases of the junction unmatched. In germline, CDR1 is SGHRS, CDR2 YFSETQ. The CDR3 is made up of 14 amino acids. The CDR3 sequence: CASSFGDRTYEQYF. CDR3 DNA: TGCGCCAGCAGCTTTGGGGACAGGACCTACGAGCAGTACTTC.

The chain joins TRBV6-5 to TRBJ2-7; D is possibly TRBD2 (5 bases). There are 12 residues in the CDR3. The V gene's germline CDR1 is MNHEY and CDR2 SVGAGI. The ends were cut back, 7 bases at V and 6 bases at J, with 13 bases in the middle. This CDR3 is CASTSDRGEQYF. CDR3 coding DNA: TGTGCCAGCACCTCGGACCGGGGCGAGCAGTACTTC.